The 11 T cell receptor beta chains below all came from one sample that was sequenced in a study of tumor-infiltrating lymphocytes in primary liver carcinoma. From approximately 0.5 ug of total RNA, TCR beta-specific cDNA was reverse-transcribed using a constant-region primer. Generation of the TCR beta libraries relied on three nested multiplex PCR rounds using slightly modified ARM-PCR. Researchers ran the first two PCR rounds for approximately 10 cycles each with TRBV1-TRBV30 forward primers and a C-beta reverse primer. TCRdb re-called the multiplex PCR reads through MiXCR, storing one row per CDR3 protein. This sample has under 200,000 distinct CDR3 sequences, with around three fifths found just once. They got blood RNA out of unsorted whole blood and also pulled out germline DNA. Sequencing was performed on peripheral blood. These TCRs come from a woman aged 60-75 years with primary liver carcinoma and hepatitis B virus infection.

This chain links TRBV10-1 with TRBJ1-6; weak D call: TRBD1 (6 bases). Germline lookup yields CDR1 WNHNN and CDR2 SYGVQD (reference sequence). The CDR3 is made up of 14 amino acids. Trimming shortened V by 9 bases and J by 10 bases, and 19 bases separated the two germline ends. The CDR3 loop is CARGADSFRSPLHF. As DNA, the CDR3 is TGCGCCAGGGGGGCAGACAGTTTTAGGTCACCCCTCCACTTT.

As regards this clonotype: This may come from a read error, since a much larger clone is one base off. V and J are TRBV12-3 or TRBV12-4 and TRBJ2-7; D is perhaps TRBD2 (7 bases). This CDR3 has 14 residues. Between the trimmed V and J ends, which lost 3 bases and 8 bases, there was a span of 17 bases. CDR3 sequence: CASSFSGGYRKQYF. The CDR3 DNA reads TGTGCCAGCAGTTTCTCGGGGGGCTATCGCAAGCAGTACTTC.

As concerns this clonotype: Germline and junction disagree at one end, which may indicate a read error. This chain joins TRBV14 and TRBJ2-7, with D perhaps matching TRBD1 or TRBD2 (5 bases each). The V gene's germline CDR1 is SGHDN and CDR2 FVKESK. The CDR3 is made up of 13 amino acids. The CDR3 region is CASSPKSRGRQYF. CDR3 in DNA: TGTGCCAGCAGCCCAAAAAGTAGGGGACGGCAGTATTTC.

This clonotype was recorded a few times. It is likely a read error, because the conserved phenylalanine at the end of the CDR3 is missing. The chain combines TRBV10-2 with TRBJ2-1; 9 nucleotides align to TRBD2. The CDR3 length is 16 residues. The V gene end was trimmed by 1 base and the J gene end by 6 bases; junction bases not matched to a gene: 7. Germline V gene sequence: CDR1 WSHSY, CDR2 SAAADI. The DNA of the CDR3 is TGCGCCAGCAGTGAGTTTAGCGGGAGCTCAGGCAATGAGCAGTTCCTC. Its translation is CASSEFSGSSGNEQFL.

Remarks on this clonotype: Because it lacks the conserved phenylalanine or tryptophan at the end, this CDR3 is likely a read error. This chain connects TRBV7-8 to TRBJ2-5; D ambiguous. The CDR3 totals 14 residues. In germline, CDR1 is SGHVS, CDR2 FQNEAQ. The V end lost 1 base, the J end lost 6 bases, and 12 bases lay between the germline ends. In DNA, the CDR3 is TGTGCCAGCAGCTTAGTAGGGCAGTCAAAGACCCAGTACCTC. Translated: CASSLVGQSKTQYL.

V is TRBV28 and J is TRBJ2-1; 14 nucleotides line up with TRBD2. The CDR3 sequence is 20 residues long. The trim removed 4 bases at V and 1 base at J, leaving 12 bases unmatched. Germline values: CDR1 MDHEN, CDR2 SYDVKM. CDR3 sequence (DNA): TGTGCCAGCAGTTCCAGATTAGCCGGACTAGCGGGAGGTTCCTACAATGAGCAGTTCTTC. Translating gives CASSSRLAGLAGGSYNEQFF.

This clonotype was seen a single time. Since a much larger clone is just one base distant, this may be a read error. J is TRBJ1-4 and V is TRBV28; the D is unclear. CDR3 size: 13 residues. In germline, CDR1 is MDHEN, CDR2 SYDVKM. The CDR3, as DNA: TGTGTCAGCAGCACCCAGTCGCCGCTAAAACTGTTTTTT. Its translation is CVSSTQSPLKLFF.

This clonotype appeared many times. V is TRBV7-8 and J is TRBJ2-5, with 7 bases lining up with TRBD2. V shed 5 bases, J shed 5 bases, and the junction held 8 bases outside the gene matches. The length of the CDR3 is 14 residues. The germline V gene encodes CDR1 SGHVS and CDR2 FQNEAQ. The CDR3 DNA is TGTGCCAGCAGCGCCCGGGGGGAGAAGGAGACCCAGTACTTC. It codes for CASSARGEKETQYF.

Note on this clonotype: Mismatch with germline at one junction end may stem from a read error. The rearrangement joins TRBV5-1 to TRBJ2-5; D may be TRBD1 (6 bases). Germline assignment: CDR1 SGHRS and CDR2 YFSETQ. This CDR3 has 14 residues. In nucleotides, the CDR3 is TGCGCCAGCAGCTTGTCGGGCAGGGGAGAGATCCAGTACTTC. This translates into CASSLSGRGEIQYF.

A word on this clonotype: At one boundary the junction diverges from the germline segment, which might be a read error. The chain links TRBV28 to TRBJ1-5; TRBD1 agrees at 8 bases. Germline V gene data show CDR1 as MDHEN and CDR2 as SYDVKM. This CDR3 has 18 residues. The CDR3 region has the DNA TGTACCAGCAGTAAGGACCCCCGACAGGGGCCCGAGGGACAGCCCCAGCATTTT. Its translation is CTSSKDPRQGPEGQPQHF.

Worth noting for this clonotype: A read error may be the cause here, since a much bigger clone is one base away. The V and J genes are TRBV5-1 and TRBJ1-6, with no clear D. The V gene's germline CDR1 is SGHRS and CDR2 YFSETQ. The CDR3 contains 14 residues. V lost 4 bases to trimming and J lost 10 bases, with 15 bases between them. CDR3 region: CASSGDMGLSPLHF. CDR3 DNA: TGCGCCAGCAGCGGCGACATGGGATTGTCACCCCTCCACTTT.